The next 21 T cell receptor beta chains were all read from a single sample in a study of cytomegalovirus exposure and HLA in healthy donors (dated by TCRdb to 2015 to 2018). The library was generated by the immunoSEQ multiplex PCR assay. For the multiplex PCR, a mixture combining 60 forward primers for TCR Vbeta segments and 13 reverse primers for TCR Jbeta segments was used. Held by TCRdb, this immuneACCESS table contains in-frame sequences only and omits some clones. Under half of the omission traces to an unresolved V gene where checked; the cause of the rest is unknown. The table for this sample lists under 250,000 clones; around 80% of them were counted only once. The ten top clones hold over 0.65% of the sample. What was sequenced was PBMCs. The receptors were sampled from a boy aged 2 to 9 in good health and CMV-seronegative.

The V and J genes are TRBV10-3 and TRBJ2-3; the match to TRBD2 covers 12 bases. The ends lost 7 bases at V and 5 bases at J; junction bases unmatched: 4. CDR1 is ENHRY and CDR2 is SYGVKD in the germline V gene. There are 14 residues in the CDR3. CDR3 loop: CAITPGLAGDTQYF. The DNA for the CDR3 is TGTGCCATCACTCCGGGACTAGCGGGAGATACGCAGTATTTT.

This chain connects TRBV10-2 to TRBJ2-5, with 7 bases fitting TRBD2. CDR3 length: 14 residues. Germline loops: CDR1 WSHSY, CDR2 SAAADI. J gave up 5 bases and V 3 bases, and 6 bases lay outside the gene matches. CDR3 sequence: CASSDSGETETQYF. CDR3 coding DNA: TGCGCCAGCAGTGACAGCGGGGAGACTGAGACCCAGTACTTC.

V and J are TRBV30 and TRBJ2-3; D call uncertain. This CDR3 has 13 amino acids. The ends were cut back, 1 base at V and 6 bases at J, with 11 bases in the middle. Germline lookup yields CDR1 GTSNPN and CDR2 SVGIG (reference sequence). CDR3 protein: CAWSGQATDTQYF. The CDR3 DNA is TGTGCCTGGAGTGGGCAGGCAACTGATACGCAGTATTTT.

V gene TRBV5-5 combines with J gene TRBJ2-1; 8 bases are shared with TRBD1. After removal of 0 bases from V and 9 bases from J, the junction contained 11 bases not matched to a gene. The CDR3 extends over 16 amino acids. Germline values: CDR1 SGHKS, CDR2 YYEKEE (reference sequence). CDR3 coding DNA: TGTGCCAGCAGCTTGGAGTTTGCCAGGGGGCAGGGTGAGCAGTTCTTC. Its translation is CASSLEFARGQGEQFF.

The chain employs TRBV5-6 and TRBJ2-2; D call uncertain. CDR3 size: 17 residues. CDR1 SGHDT and CDR2 YYEEEE come from the germline V gene. The V end lost 4 bases, the J end lost 3 bases, and 19 bases lay between the germline ends. The CDR3 DNA follows: TGTGCCAGCAGCCTCCCGTGGAGCCTTAAGTACACCGGGGAGCTGTTTTTT. Its protein is CASSLPWSLKYTGELFF. Based on the CDR3 plus reference TRBV5-6 and TRBJ2-2, the full variable domain is DAGVTQSPTHLIKTRGQQVTLRCSPKSGHDTVSWYQQALGQGPQFIFQYYEEEERQRGNFPDRFSGHQFPNYSSELNVNALLLGDSALYLCASSLPWSLKYTGELFFGEGSRLTVL.

The chain employs TRBV5-6 and TRBJ2-7; TRBD2 aligns across 13 bases. With V trimmed by 0 bases and J by 4 bases, 1 base remained unmatched. The CDR3 totals 15 residues. From germline, CDR1 is SGHDT and CDR2 YYEEEE. In DNA form, the CDR3 reads TGTGCCAGCAGCTTGGGGACTAGCGGGGGTTACGAGCAGTACTTC. Translated, it gives CASSLGTSGGYEQYF.

This clone was observed a few times. This rearrangement joins TRBV6-5 to TRBJ1-4; no definite D call. Trimming shortened V by 2 bases and J by 0 bases, and 4 bases separated the two germline ends. The CDR3 runs to 14 residues. Per the germline V gene, CDR1 is MNHEY and CDR2 is SVGAGI. CDR3 loop: CASSYAATNEKLFF. CDR3 in DNA: TGTGCCAGCAGTTACGCAGCAACTAATGAAAAACTGTTTTTT.

The chain links TRBV30 to TRBJ2-7; TRBD1 matches at 7 bases. Looked up from germline, CDR1 is GTSNPN and CDR2 is SVGIG (reference sequence). This CDR3 spans 13 amino acids. The junction had 4 bases not matched to a gene; V was cut back by 2 bases and J by 3 bases. The CDR3 sequence: CAWSNRGHYEQYF. CDR3 sequence (DNA): TGTGCCTGGAGTAACAGGGGCCACTACGAGCAGTACTTC.

CDR3 nucleotide sequence: TGTGCCACCAGCAGAGATGGCCTGGCAGCGACCTATGGCTACACCTTC. Amino acid sequence: CATSRDGLAATYGYTF. The chain combines TRBV15 with TRBJ1-2; D gene ambiguous. Germline V gene lookup returns CDR1 LNHNV and CDR2 YYDKDF (reference sequence). Trimming cost V 0 bases and J 4 bases, with 15 bases left between them. CDR3 length: 16 amino acids. The full variable domain, its missing parts supplied by reference TRBV15 and TRBJ1-2, is DAMVIQNPRYQVTQFGKPVTLSCSQTLNHNVMYWYQQKSSQAPKLLFHYYDKDFNNEADTPDNFQSRRPNTSFCFLDIRSPGLGDTAMYLCATSRDGLAATYGYTFGSGTRLTVV.

The chain employs TRBV6-6 and TRBJ1-1; 9 bases align to TRBD1. This CDR3 comprises 13 residues. V was clipped by 6 bases and J by 11 bases; unmatched bases: 10. Germline V gene sequence: CDR1 MNHNY, CDR2 SVGAGI (reference sequence). Here the CDR3 reads CASSENRDRDAFF. The CDR3 coding sequence is TGTGCCAGCAGCGAGAACCGGGACAGGGACGCTTTCTTT.

The chain uses TRBV7-9 and TRBJ2-7; TRBD2 matches 7 bases. This CDR3 has 15 residues. The germline V gene encodes CDR1 SEHNR and CDR2 FQNEAQ (reference sequence). V lost 5 bases and J lost 5; bases outside the gene matches: 12. The DNA of the CDR3 is TGTGCCAGCAGCACCCCAGCGGGGACTTTTAACGAGCAGTACTTC. Amino acid sequence: CASSTPAGTFNEQYF.

The CDR3 DNA follows: TGTGCCAGCAGCTTACCATCCTCCTCGGGATCGTCCTACGAGCAGTACTTC. It specifies CASSLPSSSGSSYEQYF. V gene TRBV7-9 combines with J gene TRBJ2-7; tentative D call: TRBD2 (5 bases). V was shortened by 2 bases and J by 1 base, with 18 bases between the two germline ends. CDR3 length: 17 amino acids. From germline, CDR1 is SEHNR and CDR2 FQNEAQ (reference sequence).

The J gene is TRBJ1-1, the V gene TRBV5-1; D gene ambiguous. Trimming cost V 0 bases and J 2 bases, with 5 bases left between them. The CDR3 is made up of 13 amino acids. CDR1 and CDR2 from the germline V gene are SGHRS and YFSETQ. The CDR3 reads CASSLGANTEAFF. Here the CDR3 DNA reads TGCGCCAGCAGCTTGGGCGCTAACACTGAAGCTTTCTTT.

The chain couples TRBV19 to TRBJ1-5; 8 bases match TRBD1. CDR3 length equals 14 residues. CDR1 and CDR2 from the germline V gene are LNHDA and SQIVND (reference sequence). Trimming took 10 bases from V and 3 from J; bases not matched to a gene: 8. The CDR3 loop reads CATNSGGYNQPQHF. As DNA, the CDR3 is TGTGCCACTAATTCAGGGGGCTACAATCAGCCCCAGCATTTT.

CDR3 loop: CASSSGTGNYGYTF. For the CDR3, the DNA is TGTGCCAGCAGTTCTGGGACAGGGAACTATGGCTACACCTTC. J is TRBJ1-2 and V is TRBV5-4; 9 bases line up with TRBD1. The V gene's germline CDR1 is SGHNT and CDR2 YYREEE (reference sequence). J gave up 2 bases and V 5 bases, and 4 bases lay outside the gene matches. The length of the CDR3 is 14 residues.

The J gene is TRBJ2-3, the V gene TRBV6-5; TRBD2 agrees at 9 bases. CDR1 is MNHEY and CDR2 is SVGAGI in the germline V gene. The CDR3 covers 14 residues. J lost 8 bases, V lost 4 bases, and 7 bases had no gene match. CDR3 nucleotide sequence: TGTGCCAGCAGTTCGAGTAGCGGGAGTGGTACGCAGTATTTT. Residues: CASSSSSGSGTQYF.

J is TRBJ1-1 and V is TRBV30; D gene ambiguous. CDR1 and CDR2 from the germline V gene are GTSNPN and SVGIG (reference sequence). V was trimmed by 0 bases and J by 4 bases, leaving 9 bases between them. This CDR3 has 13 amino acids. The CDR3 bases are TGTGCCTGGAGTGTGAGGGTTAGCACTGAAGCTTTCTTT. Its translation: CAWSVRVSTEAFF.

In nucleotides, the CDR3 is TGCGCCAGCAGCTTGGGTCAGGCGATCTCTGGGGCCAACGTCCTGACTTTC. As protein: CASSLGQAISGANVLTF. This chain connects TRBV5-1 to TRBJ2-6, with D unclear. V gave up 0 bases and J gave up 0 bases, with 10 bases separating them. Germline CDR1 is SGHRS and CDR2 is YFSETQ. CDR3 size: 17 residues.

The chain links TRBV2 to TRBJ2-2, with 9 nucleotides matching TRBD1. This CDR3 comprises 13 residues. Germline CDR1 reads SNHLY; CDR2 reads FYNNEI. V trimming: 10 bases; J trimming: 8 bases; junction bases outside the gene matches: 8. The CDR3 is CATAGTGNGELFF. The CDR3 DNA follows: TGTGCCACGGCCGGGACAGGGAATGGGGAGCTGTTTTTT. The full variable domain, its missing parts supplied by reference TRBV2 and TRBJ2-2, is EPEVTQTPSHQVTQMGQEVILRCVPISNHLYFYWYRQILGQKVEFLVSFYNNEISEKSEIFDDQFSVERPDGSNFTLKIRSTKLEDSAMYFCATAGTGNGELFFGEGSRLTVL.

The J gene is TRBJ2-1, the V gene TRBV7-8; TRBD1 matches 9 bases. CDR1 and CDR2 (germline): SGHVS, FQNEAQ. V shed 2 bases, J shed 0 bases, and the junction held 8 bases outside the gene matches. This CDR3 has 18 amino acids. This CDR3 reads CASSLLTGGTSSYNEQFF. DNA of the CDR3: TGTGCCAGCAGCTTATTGACAGGGGGTACGAGCTCCTACAATGAGCAGTTCTTC.

The rearrangement joins TRBV30 to TRBJ2-2; the match to TRBD2 covers 9 bases. The CDR3 covers 14 residues. Germline values: CDR1 GTSNPN, CDR2 SVGIG (reference sequence). V lost 2 bases to trimming and J lost 6 bases; unmatched junction nucleotides: 4. CDR3 amino acids: CAWSRVAGAGELFF. CDR3 DNA: TGTGCCTGGAGTCGGGTAGCGGGAGCCGGGGAGCTGTTTTTT.